These 32 T cell receptor beta chains originate from one sample sequenced in a study of CD8 T cells in ankylosing spondylitis. TCRdb re-derived calls from the 5' RACE reads in MiXCR, one entry per CDR3 protein. The sample has 300,000 to 350,000 distinct CDR3 sequences, around 21% seen once. Sample: blood, either unsorted or a sorted T cell fraction (not recorded which). These receptors were taken from a female donor with ankylosing spondylitis or in good health (not recorded which).

Ten or more counts support this clonotype. This rearrangement joins TRBV6-1 to TRBJ1-6, with a tentative D call TRBD1 (5 bases). CDR1 MNHNS and CDR2 SASEGT come from the germline V gene. Trimming took 4 bases from V and 5 from J, leaving 12 bases between them. This CDR3 is built from 15 residues. The CDR3, as DNA: TGTGCCAGCAGTGCTGCCGACAGTCATAATTCACCCCTCCACTTT. This codes for CASSAADSHNSPLHF.

This clonotype appeared a few times. The V and J genes are TRBV2 and TRBJ2-3; D gene uncertain. There are 13 residues in the CDR3. Germline CDR1 reads SNHLY; CDR2 reads FYNNEI. Trimming left V 6 bases short and J 3 bases short, with 10 bases between. CDR3: CASRDKSTDTQYF. The CDR3 nucleotides read TGTGCCAGCAGGGATAAGTCGACAGATACGCAGTATTTT.

In DNA, the CDR3 is TGCAGTGCTAGGGAGACAGGGGGCTGGCAGCCCCAGCATTTT. Translating gives CSARETGGWQPQHF. This chain connects TRBV20-1 to TRBJ1-5; 10 bases line up with TRBD1. The CDR3 loop spans 14 amino acids. The ends lost 3 bases at V and 7 bases at J; junction bases unmatched: 6. Germline V gene lookup returns CDR1 DFQATT and CDR2 SNEGSKA (reference sequence).

The V and J genes are TRBV7-9 and TRBJ2-7; 12 bases match TRBD1. V dropped 2 bases and J dropped 7; count of bases not matched to a gene: 9. CDR3 length equals 16 residues. The germline V gene has CDR1 SEHNR and CDR2 FQNEAQ (reference sequence). CDR3 sequence (DNA): TGTGCCAGCAGCTTATGGCCCCGGGACAGGGGGCGGGAGCAGTACTTC. This translates into CASSLWPRDRGREQYF.

The gene calls are TRBV2 and TRBJ2-1; D gene uncertain. Trimming shortened V by 3 bases and J by 12 bases, and 9 bases separated the two germline ends. CDR1 is SNHLY, CDR2 FYNNEI, per germline. This CDR3 is built from 11 residues. The CDR3 DNA sequence: TGTGCCAGCAGTGACGGGTGGGCGCAGTTCTTC. The encoded protein is CASSDGWAQFF.

The gene calls are TRBV6-1 and TRBJ2-7, with 8 bases identical to TRBD2. CDR1 and CDR2 (germline): MNHNS, SASEGT. With V trimmed by 6 bases and J by 0 bases, 13 bases remained unmatched. The CDR3 is 17 residues long. The CDR3 loop is CASSGPISGASSYEQYF. CDR3 DNA: TGTGCCAGCAGCGGTCCCATTAGCGGGGCAAGCTCCTACGAGCAGTACTTC.

The sample holds many counts of this clonotype. V usage is TRBV29-1 and J usage is TRBJ1-1; D is uncertain. There are 10 residues in the CDR3. CDR1 and CDR2 (germline): SQVTM, ANQGSEA. The CDR3 here is CIGEDTEAFF. CDR3 sequence (DNA): TGCATCGGCGAGGACACTGAAGCTTTCTTT.

The J gene is TRBJ1-1, the V gene TRBV6-1, with unresolved D. The CDR3 loop spans 13 amino acids. V was pared by 8 bases and J by 1 base, with 11 bases between. The germline CDR1 and CDR2 sequences are MNHNS and SASEGT. Here the CDR3 DNA reads TGTGCCAGCGGACCGCAGACGAACACTGAAGCTTTCTTT. As protein: CASGPQTNTEAFF.

The J gene is TRBJ1-5, the V gene TRBV6-1; TRBD1 might be the D (5 bases). The V gene lost 5 bases and the J gene lost 7 bases, with 15 bases spanning the gap. CDR1 and CDR2 (germline): MNHNS, SASEGT. This CDR3 is built from 14 residues. The CDR3 region is CASSTRTRGQPQHF. The CDR3 nucleotides are TGTGCCAGCAGTACACGGACACGTGGCCAGCCCCAGCATTTT.

This clonotype was counted at least ten times. This sequence joins TRBV29-1 and TRBJ2-7, with 12 bases aligning to TRBD2. The CDR3 runs 16 residues. The germline gives CDR1 SQVTM, CDR2 ANQGSEA. The V and J ends lost 6 bases and 3 bases, in that order; junction bases with no gene match: 12. This CDR3 is CSVPPRLAGESYEQYF. The CDR3 DNA sequence: TGCAGCGTCCCTCCCCGACTAGCGGGAGAGAGCTACGAGCAGTACTTC.

V usage is TRBV12-3 or TRBV12-4 and J usage is TRBJ2-2, with D unresolved. Deletions cut 4 bases from V and 2 bases from J, with 5 bases between. The CDR3 contains 13 residues. The CDR3 loop reads CASSSDNTGELFF. The CDR3 bases are TGTGCCAGCAGTTCGGATAACACCGGGGAGCTGTTTTTT.

The chain is built from TRBV2 and TRBJ2-1; no firm D call. V was trimmed by 6 bases and J by 0 bases, leaving 9 bases between them. This CDR3 contains 14 residues. Germline values: CDR1 SNHLY, CDR2 FYNNEI. As DNA, the CDR3 is TGTGCCAGCAGCGCCACGAGCTCCTACAATGAGCAGTTCTTC. Its translation is CASSATSSYNEQFF. Full variable domain (rest looked up from reference TRBV2 and TRBJ2-1): EPEVTQTPSHQVTQMGQEVILRCVPISNHLYFYWYRQILGQKVEFLVSFYNNEISEKSEIFDDQFSVERPDGSNFTLKIRSTKLEDSAMYFCASSATSSYNEQFFGPGTRLTVL.

J is TRBJ2-1 and V is TRBV9, with D possibly matching TRBD2 (6 bases). The CDR3 has 15 residues. V lost 0 bases and J lost 5, with 12 bases in between. In germline, CDR1 is SGDLS, CDR2 YYNGEE. CDR3 in DNA: TGTGCCAGCAGCGTAGCTGTGGCTAGCGACAATGAGCAGTTCTTC. Its protein product is CASSVAVASDNEQFF.

The chain employs TRBV27 and TRBJ2-1, with D hard to call. This CDR3 has 15 amino acids. V lost 7 bases and J lost 1, with 14 bases in between. CDR1 and CDR2 (germline): MNHEY, SMNVEV (reference sequence). Here the CDR3 reads CASTLRLSSYNEQFF. DNA for the CDR3: TGTGCCAGCACCTTAAGGCTGTCTTCCTACAATGAGCAGTTCTTC.

This rearrangement joins TRBV18 to TRBJ1-5; maybe TRBD1 (5 bases). CDR3 length: 12 amino acids. Trimming cost V 8 bases and J 4 bases, with 9 bases left between them. In germline, CDR1 is KGHSH, CDR2 LQKENI. CDR3 bases: TGTGCCAGCCGACAGCCTAATCAGCCCCAGCATTTT. It specifies CASRQPNQPQHF.

This CDR3 is CASSGAGTRQETQYF. CDR3 coding DNA: TGTGCCAGCAGCGGGGCCGGGACTAGGCAAGAGACCCAGTACTTC. V is TRBV7-2 and J is TRBJ2-5; 8 positions match TRBD2. Unmatched junction bases numbered 7, after V lost 5 bases and J lost 2 bases. The CDR3 length is 15 residues. From germline, CDR1 is SGHTA and CDR2 FQGNSA.

On this clonotype itself: A much larger clone is a single base away; this may be a read error. The CDR3 carries no conserved terminal phenylalanine or tryptophan, so it likely arises from a read error. V is TRBV12-3 or TRBV12-4 and J is TRBJ2-1, with 8 positions matching TRBD2. This CDR3 has 17 residues. V was pared by 3 bases and J by 5 bases, with 12 bases of the junction left unmatched. CDR3 sequence reads: CASSFALSAGGNNEQFL. The CDR3 DNA sequence: TGTGCCAGCAGTTTCGCCCTGAGTGCGGGAGGAAACAATGAGCAGTTCTTG.

V and J are TRBV11-3 and TRBJ2-2; 10 positions match TRBD1. This CDR3 region has 16 residues. The V and J ends lost 5 bases and 4 bases, in that order; junction bases with no gene match: 7. Germline V gene sequence: CDR1 SGHNT, CDR2 YENEEA. The CDR3 DNA is TGTGCCAGCAGCAACCGCGGGGACAGGGGCACCGGGGAGCTGTTTTTT. Its translation: CASSNRGDRGTGELFF. Looking up the rest from reference TRBV11-3 and TRBJ2-2 gives the full variable domain: EAGVVQSPRYKIIEKKQPVAFWCNPISGHNTLYWYLQNLGQGPELLIRYENEEAVDDSQLPKDRFSAERLKGVDSTLKIQPAELGDSAVYLCASSNRGDRGTGELFFGEGSRLTVL.

This clonotype was detected many times. The J gene is TRBJ2-3, the V gene TRBV4-3; 11 bases line up with TRBD2. The CDR3 covers 16 residues. The germline CDR1 and CDR2 sequences are LGHNA and YSLEER. Germline trimming cut 1 base from V and 5 bases from J; bases unmatched to any gene: 5. The CDR3 here is CASSQAGTSGIDTQYF. The DNA of the CDR3 is TGCGCCAGCAGCCAAGCCGGGACTAGCGGTATAGATACGCAGTATTTT.

This clonotype was observed a few times. This chain joins TRBV20-1 and TRBJ2-3, with 11 positions matching TRBD2. Germline V gene data show CDR1 as DFQATT and CDR2 as SNEGSKA (reference sequence). The ends lost 5 bases at V and 8 bases at J; junction bases unmatched: 6. This CDR3 region has 13 residues. The CDR3 sequence: CSAFTSGRFTQYF. CDR3 DNA: TGCAGTGCTTTTACTAGCGGGAGATTTACGCAGTATTTT.

V gene TRBV21-1 combines with J gene TRBJ2-2; no DNA check was done on the table's D call, TRBD2. TRBV21-1 is an annotated pseudogene. The CDR3 runs 13 residues. The DNA for the CDR3 is TGTGCCAGCTCGGGGGGGCCGCCCGGGGAGCTGTTTTTT. Translated: CASSGGPPGELFF.

The table lists this clonotype with a few counts. V usage is TRBV12-5 and J usage is TRBJ1-6; D ambiguous. CDR3 length: 13 residues. Germline V gives CDR1 LGHNT, CDR2 FRNRAP. The ends were cut back, 1 base at V and 7 bases at J, with 5 bases in the middle. The CDR3 sequence is CASGLEGNSPLHF. The CDR3, as DNA: TGTGCTAGTGGTTTGGAAGGAAATTCACCCCTCCACTTT.

Of note for this clonotype: This may be a read error: a much more frequent sequence differs by one nucleotide. The chain has TRBV7-2 and TRBJ2-7; D might be TRBD1 (6 bases). Trimming cost V 5 bases and J 0 bases, with 8 bases left between them. The CDR3 contains 13 residues. Germline V gene lookup returns CDR1 SGHTA and CDR2 FQGNSA. CDR3 in amino acids: CASSRDISYEQYF. The CDR3 coding sequence is TGTGCCAGCAGCCGGGACATCTCCTACGAGCAGTACTTC.

This clonotype was seen more than once but under ten times. The rearrangement links TRBV29-1 to TRBJ1-2; no clear D. V shed 8 bases and J shed 7 bases, with 20 bases lying between them. The germline V gene has CDR1 SQVTM and CDR2 ANQGSEA. The CDR3 loop spans 13 amino acids. CDR3 loop: CSTPGAPRGGYTF. CDR3 coding DNA: TGCAGCACGCCGGGAGCCCCCCGAGGTGGCTACACCTTC.

The J gene is TRBJ2-2, the V gene TRBV20-1; D is uncertain. V was shortened by 5 bases and J by 4 bases, with 8 bases between the two germline ends. The CDR3 totals 12 residues. Germline V gene sequence: CDR1 DFQATT, CDR2 SNEGSKA (reference sequence). CDR3 sequence (DNA): TGCAGTGCTTCCTCAGGCACCGGGGAGCTGTTTTTT. Protein product: CSASSGTGELFF.

This clonotype was recorded a few times. The chain has TRBV5-6 and TRBJ1-2; D may be TRBD1 (6 bases). V was trimmed by 4 bases and J by 4 bases, leaving 20 bases between them. Germline CDR1 SGHDT, CDR2 YYEEEE. The CDR3 runs to 16 residues. The CDR3 DNA reads as TGTGCCAGCAGCACCTGGACAGAGATCCTTTCCTATGGCTACACCTTC. Its protein product is CASSTWTEILSYGYTF.

The sample holds many counts of this clonotype. V usage is TRBV12-3 or TRBV12-4 and J usage is TRBJ1-2; D call uncertain. Trimming took 1 base from V and 7 from J, leaving 7 bases between them. The length of the CDR3 is 12 residues. In nucleotides, the CDR3 is TGTGCCAGCAGTTTAGTGATATCTGGCTACACCTTC. Protein: CASSLVISGYTF.

This chain connects TRBV20-1 to TRBJ2-3, with 8 bases that match TRBD2. This CDR3 contains 14 residues. V dropped 4 bases and J dropped 2; count of bases not matched to a gene: 5. The germline V gene encodes CDR1 DFQATT and CDR2 SNEGSKA (reference sequence). The CDR3 nucleotides read TGCAGTGCTACGCCGGGACTAGACACAGATACGCAGTATTTT. Translated, it gives CSATPGLDTDTQYF.

This clonotype was observed a few times. This chain connects TRBV5-5 to TRBJ1-2; a possible D gene is TRBD1 (6 bases). Germline V lookup: CDR1 SGHKS, CDR2 YYEKEE (reference sequence). The length of the CDR3 is 15 residues. Between the trimmed V and J ends, which lost 6 bases and 2 bases, there was a span of 17 bases. CDR3 DNA sequence: TGTGCCAGCACCTACCTGGCAGGGACAAACTATGGCTACACCTTC. Protein product: CASTYLAGTNYGYTF.

This clonotype was seen only a few times. The J gene is TRBJ2-1, the V gene TRBV7-8; 10 bases fit TRBD2. Germline CDR1 reads SGHVS; CDR2 reads FQNEAQ. After removal of 5 bases from V and 6 bases from J, the junction contained 13 bases not matched to a gene. The CDR3 length is 17 residues. CDR3 amino acids: CASSPRRIAGGGNEQFF. CDR3 sequence (DNA): TGTGCCAGCAGCCCACGGAGAATAGCGGGAGGTGGCAATGAGCAGTTCTTC. Variable domain in full (rest from reference TRBV7-8 and TRBJ2-1): GAGVSQSPRYKVAKRGQDVALRCDPISGHVSLFWYQQALGQGPEFLTYFQNEAQLDKSGLPSDRFFAERPEGSVSTLKIQRTQQEDSAVYLCASSPRRIAGGGNEQFFGPGTRLTVL.

The V gene is TRBV28, the J gene TRBJ2-1; D might be TRBD1 (6 bases). CDR1 and CDR2 (germline): MDHEN, SYDVKM. Trimming stripped 6 bases from V and 6 bases from J, with 15 bases between. There are 14 residues in the CDR3. The CDR3 coding sequence is TGTGCCAGCAGCCAACTGGTGGGGGCCAATGAGCAGTTCTTC. Protein: CASSQLVGANEQFF.

This clonotype was seen just once. The chain joins TRBV9 to TRBJ1-3; no clear D. Trimming removed 0 bases at V and 0 bases at J, with 7 bases between. The CDR3 is 15 residues long. Germline CDR1 is SGDLS and CDR2 is YYNGEE. The CDR3 loop is CASSVGQISGNTIYF. The CDR3 nucleotides are TGTGCCAGCAGCGTAGGGCAGATCTCTGGAAACACCATATATTTT.